This T cell receptor (beta chain) was recorded in a study of siplizumab effects on memory and regulatory T cells (dated by TCRdb to between 2018 and 2021). At the level of the whole study: The study examined how the anti-CD2 antibody siplizumab affects alloreactive T-cell subsets in allogeneic mixed lymphocyte reactions built from human PBMCs.

Overall study outcomes, separate from this receptor: Among mappable alloreactive CD4+ clones, an average Treg-derived fraction of over 60% was observed with siplizumab, compared with 25% to 30% in control reactions. Unstimulated naive T cells appeared more diverse than memory T cells, and naive cells seemed to contribute substantially to the alloresponse. Whether proliferating Tregs from siplizumab cultures were suppressive was not functionally confirmed. Sequences below about 10^-5 frequency were poorly captured, so only a minor fraction of alloreactive clones could be mapped to unstimulated subsets. Siplizumab significantly lowered the cumulative frequency of alloreactive sequences that could be traced to unstimulated CD4+ memory T cells. A naive or memory phenotype could not be assigned to roughly 75-97% of proliferating CD4+ or CD8+ clones.

Sorted unstimulated T cells, along with proliferating T cells recovered from mixed lymphocyte reactions, underwent TCRbeta CDR3 sequencing. Fresh whole blood from approximately 9 HLA-typed healthy donors was used to isolate PBMCs. To map where alloreactive clones came from, CD4+ regulatory T cells in the unstimulated state were FACS-sorted. Concerning this clone itself: Its specific antigen is unknown. No base qualities exist here, and no much larger clone lies one base off it.

The CDR3 runs 15 residues from the cysteine to the phenylalanine. The sequence is cut down to CDR3 DNA, 45 bases in frame from base 1. From the germline V gene (reference sequence), CDR1 is SEHNR and CDR2 is FQNEAQ. Ends trimmed: V by 5 bases, J by 5 bases; bases unmatched to a gene: 6. Library method: the immunoSEQ multiplex PCR assay. Each sample had about 10^5 TCR templates assayed by the deep sequencing platform. Genomic DNA extracted from sorted T cells was used for TCRbeta CDR3 sequencing. For the original study's pipeline: Clonal analysis of TCRbeta CDR3 data was done in the R programming language. Alloreactive CD4+ and CD8+ clones were identified by comparing unstimulated samples to CFSE-low samples taken after the reaction. Regulatory or non-regulatory origin of alloreactive CD4+ clones was assigned by matching sequences to the sorted unstimulated Treg and non-Treg repertoires. TCRdb stores this immuneACCESS table with in-frame sequences only. Part of the clones is absent; in the studies checked, under half of the shortfall reflects unresolved V genes, and no reason is known for the rest. V and J calls and clone size are copied from that table; D and trimming were computed from the DNA. This sample comprises roughly 100,000 clones, about 93% of them detected only once. The ten largest clones take up roughly 0.64% of the sample.

This receptor was obtained from a human donor in good health. The sequence links TRBV7-9 to TRBJ2-5, and 12 junctional nucleotides match TRBD1. What was sequenced was Tregs sorted from blood. Here the CDR3 is given as CASSLGQGARETQYF. The DNA sequence follows: TGTGCCAGCAGCCTGGGACAGGGGGCGAGGGAGACCCAGTACTTC.